This passage covers 11 T cell receptor beta chains from one sample sequenced in a study of molecular identifiers for immune sequencing clone quantification. TCRdb re-called the PCR reads through MiXCR, storing one row per CDR3 protein. The sample has more than 550,000 distinct CDR3 sequences, roughly 23% seen once. Sequences were obtained from naive CD8+ T cells from blood, with Jurkat cell RNA spiked in. Subset reported: FACS-sorted CD8+CD4-CCR7+CD45RA+ naive T cells. Source of these receptors: a human donor in good health. Some libraries in this study had Jurkat cell RNA spiked in.

In the case of this clonotype: Possible read error: a much larger clone is one base away. The chain combines TRBV29-1 with TRBJ1-3; D might be TRBD1 (6 bases). The ends were cut back, 6 bases at V and 3 bases at J, with 12 bases in the middle. Looked up from germline, CDR1 is SQVTM and CDR2 is ANQGSEA. The CDR3 totals 13 residues. The CDR3 DNA is TGCAGCGTGTGCAGGGGAGGTGGAAACACCATATATTTT. It translates to CSVCRGGGNTIYF.

This clonotype was seen a single time. CDR3 DNA: TGTGCCAGCAGCTCCCCGGGGCGGATGAGCTCCTACGAGCAGTACTTC. As protein: CASSSPGRMSSYEQYF. The chain is built from TRBV11-2 and TRBJ2-7; D assignment may be TRBD1 or TRBD2 (5 bases each). The V and J ends lost 4 bases and 0 bases respectively, with 16 bases between them. The CDR3 sequence is 16 residues long. CDR1 is SGHAT, CDR2 FQNNGV, per germline.

The chain links TRBV12-3 or TRBV12-4 to TRBJ2-7; 12 bases are a match to TRBD1. V shed 6 bases, J shed 5 bases, and the junction held 8 bases outside the gene matches. The CDR3 length is 15 residues. The DNA of the CDR3 is TGTGCCAGCAGCTGGGGGGGACAGGGGGCCCACGAGCAGTACTTC. Its translation: CASSWGGQGAHEQYF.

This clonotype was counted only a few times. The rearrangement uses TRBV5-8 and TRBJ2-3, with D tentatively TRBD1 or TRBD2 (6 bases each). Germline CDR1 and CDR2: SGHTS and YDEGEE. Trimming cost V 5 bases and J 1 base, with 23 bases left between them. This CDR3 is 18 amino acids long. Here the CDR3 DNA reads TGTGCCAGCAGATGGGGGCCGGCTAGCGACCACCGCACAGATACGCAGTATTTT. It is translated as CASRWGPASDHRTDTQYF.

This clonotype was found a few times. The J gene is TRBJ2-5, the V gene TRBV19, with D perhaps being TRBD1 or TRBD2 (5 bases each). Between the trimmed V and J ends, which lost 9 bases and 1 base, there was a span of 12 bases. This CDR3 region has 13 residues. Germline CDR1 and CDR2: LNHDA and SQIVND (reference sequence). The CDR3 sequence is CASNDGGQETQYF. CDR3 sequence (DNA): TGTGCCAGCAATGATGGGGGCCAAGAGACCCAGTACTTC.

This clonotype was observed at least ten times. The rearrangement uses TRBV28 and TRBJ2-3; D perhaps matches TRBD1 (5 bases). CDR3 length equals 13 residues. CDR1 MDHEN and CDR2 SYDVKM come from the germline V gene. V lost 7 bases and J 6 bases, leaving 14 bases between the germline ends. This CDR3 is CASISGWWDTQYF. The CDR3 DNA reads TGTGCCAGCATTTCAGGGTGGTGGGATACGCAGTATTTT.

This clonotype showed up just a few times. A much larger clone lies a single base off, so this may be a read error. The chain couples TRBV25-1 to TRBJ2-3; 10 bases map to TRBD2. Trimming removed 11 bases from V and 3 bases from J; junction bases left unmatched: 8. The CDR3 consists of 14 residues. Germline loops: CDR1 MGHDK, CDR2 SYGVNS. The CDR3 sequence is CAGMPGLATDTQYF. CDR3 DNA sequence: TGTGCCGGCATGCCGGGACTAGCGACAGATACGCAGTATTTT.

This clonotype was detected a few times. The chain recombines TRBV15 with TRBJ2-5; no clear D. The CDR3 extends over 13 amino acids. Between the trimmed V and J ends, which lost 0 bases and 2 bases, there was a span of 4 bases. CDR1 and CDR2 from the germline V gene are LNHNV and YYDKDF (reference sequence). The CDR3 nucleotides are TGTGCCACCAGCAGAGATTTACAAGAGACCCAGTACTTC. This codes for CATSRDLQETQYF. Full variable domain (outside the CDR3, taken from reference TRBV15 and TRBJ2-5): DAMVIQNPRYQVTQFGKPVTLSCSQTLNHNVMYWYQQKSSQAPKLLFHYYDKDFNNEADTPDNFQSRRPNTSFCFLDIRSPGLGDTAMYLCATSRDLQETQYFGPGTRLLVL.

Worth noting for this clonotype: It may be a read error: a sequence one base away is much more abundant. This sequence joins TRBV2 and TRBJ1-5; TRBD1 matches at 10 bases. The CDR3 covers 18 residues. Germline V gives CDR1 SNHLY, CDR2 FYNNEI. The CDR3 DNA reads as TGTGCCAGCGGTGAGTCGACAGGGGGCATGTATAGCAATCAGCCCCAGCATTTT. It specifies CASGESTGGMYSNQPQHF.

V and J are TRBV6-6 and TRBJ2-2; D is ambiguous. The CDR3 consists of 16 residues. Trimming removed 4 bases at V and 5 bases at J, with 17 bases between. Germline CDR1 and CDR2: MNHNY and SVGAGI (reference sequence). The CDR3 spells CASSSVAEGPTGELFF. The CDR3 coding sequence is TGTGCCAGCAGTTCGGTGGCGGAAGGGCCGACCGGGGAGCTGTTTTTT.

The chain carries TRBV20-1 and TRBJ2-5; 8 bases line up with TRBD1. In germline, CDR1 is DFQATT, CDR2 SNEGSKA (reference sequence). The CDR3 sequence is 14 residues long. V dropped 3 bases and J dropped 1; count of bases not matched to a gene: 4. CDR3 sequence (DNA): TGCAGTGCTAGTGTCAGGGGGCTCCAAGAGACCCAGTACTTC. It yields the protein CSASVRGLQETQYF.